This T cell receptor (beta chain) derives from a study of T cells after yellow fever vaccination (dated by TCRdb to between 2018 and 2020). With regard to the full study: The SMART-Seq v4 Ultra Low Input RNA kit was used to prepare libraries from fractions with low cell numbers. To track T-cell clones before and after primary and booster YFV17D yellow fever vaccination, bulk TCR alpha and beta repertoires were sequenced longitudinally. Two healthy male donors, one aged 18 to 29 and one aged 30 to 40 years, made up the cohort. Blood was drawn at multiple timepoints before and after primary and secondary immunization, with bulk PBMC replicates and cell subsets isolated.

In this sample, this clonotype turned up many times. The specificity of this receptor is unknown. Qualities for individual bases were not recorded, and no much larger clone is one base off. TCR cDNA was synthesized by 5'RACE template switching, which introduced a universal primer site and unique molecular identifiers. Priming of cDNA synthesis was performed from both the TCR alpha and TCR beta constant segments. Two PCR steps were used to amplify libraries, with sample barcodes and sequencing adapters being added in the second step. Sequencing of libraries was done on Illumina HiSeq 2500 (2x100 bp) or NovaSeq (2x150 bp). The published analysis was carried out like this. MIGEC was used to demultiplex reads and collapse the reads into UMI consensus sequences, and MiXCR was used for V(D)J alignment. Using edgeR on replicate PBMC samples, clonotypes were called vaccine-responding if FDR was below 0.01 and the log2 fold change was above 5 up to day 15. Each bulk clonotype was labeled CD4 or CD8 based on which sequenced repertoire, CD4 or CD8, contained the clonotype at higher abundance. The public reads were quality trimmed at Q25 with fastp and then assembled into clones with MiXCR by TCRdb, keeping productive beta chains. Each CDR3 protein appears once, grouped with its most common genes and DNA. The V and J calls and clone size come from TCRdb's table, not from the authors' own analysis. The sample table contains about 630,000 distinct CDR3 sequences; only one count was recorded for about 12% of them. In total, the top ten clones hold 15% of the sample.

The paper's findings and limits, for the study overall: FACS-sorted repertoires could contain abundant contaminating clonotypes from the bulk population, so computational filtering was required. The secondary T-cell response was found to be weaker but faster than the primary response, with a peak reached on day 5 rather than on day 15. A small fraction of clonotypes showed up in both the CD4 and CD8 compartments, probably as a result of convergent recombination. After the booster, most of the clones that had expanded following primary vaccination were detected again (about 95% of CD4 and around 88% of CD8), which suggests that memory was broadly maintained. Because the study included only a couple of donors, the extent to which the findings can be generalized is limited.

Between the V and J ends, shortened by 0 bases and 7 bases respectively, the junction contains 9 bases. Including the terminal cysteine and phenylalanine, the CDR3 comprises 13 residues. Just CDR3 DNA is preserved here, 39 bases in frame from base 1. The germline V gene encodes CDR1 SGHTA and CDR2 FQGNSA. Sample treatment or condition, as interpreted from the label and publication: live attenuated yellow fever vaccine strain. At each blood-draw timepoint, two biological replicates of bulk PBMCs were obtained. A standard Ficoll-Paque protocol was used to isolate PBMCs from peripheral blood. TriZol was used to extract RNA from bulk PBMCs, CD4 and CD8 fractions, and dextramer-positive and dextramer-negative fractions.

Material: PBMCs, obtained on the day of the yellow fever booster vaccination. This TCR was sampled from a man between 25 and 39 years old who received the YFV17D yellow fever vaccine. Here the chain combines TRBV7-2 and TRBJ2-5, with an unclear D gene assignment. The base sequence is TGTGCCAGCAGCTTAGCGGGGTCCGGGACCCAGTACTTC. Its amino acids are CASSLAGSGTQYF.